This T cell receptor beta chain was found in a study of chronic HIV infection and antiretroviral therapy. The V end lost 8 bases, the J end lost 7 bases, and 11 bases lay between the germline ends. CDR3 length equals 11 residues. Germline assignment: CDR1 MDHEN and CDR2 SYDVKM. This clonotype has just a few counts. TCRdb processed the 5' RACE reads anew with MiXCR; each CDR3 protein has one entry. Among about 38,000 distinct CDR3 sequences listed, roughly 8.2% were seen once. Sequencing was carried out using peripheral blood. The source of this sequence is an adult who had HIV and had not received antiretroviral therapy, or was an uninfected healthy control (not recorded which). V gene TRBV28 combines with J gene TRBJ1-1; the D is unclear. CDR3 sequence reads: CASRRTGEAFF. CDR3 sequence (DNA): TGTGCCAGCCGGAGAACGGGTGAAGCTTTCTTT.